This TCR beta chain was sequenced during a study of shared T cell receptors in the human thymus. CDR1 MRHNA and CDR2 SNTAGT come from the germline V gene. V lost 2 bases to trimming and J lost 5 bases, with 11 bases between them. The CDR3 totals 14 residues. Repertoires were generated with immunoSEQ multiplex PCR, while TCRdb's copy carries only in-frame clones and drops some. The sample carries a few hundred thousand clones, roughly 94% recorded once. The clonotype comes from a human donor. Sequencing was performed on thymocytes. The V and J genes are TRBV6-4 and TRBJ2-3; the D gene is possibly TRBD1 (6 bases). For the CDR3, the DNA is TGTGCCAGCAGTGACCACAGGGAAAAAGATACGCAGTATTTT. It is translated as CASSDHREKDTQYF.